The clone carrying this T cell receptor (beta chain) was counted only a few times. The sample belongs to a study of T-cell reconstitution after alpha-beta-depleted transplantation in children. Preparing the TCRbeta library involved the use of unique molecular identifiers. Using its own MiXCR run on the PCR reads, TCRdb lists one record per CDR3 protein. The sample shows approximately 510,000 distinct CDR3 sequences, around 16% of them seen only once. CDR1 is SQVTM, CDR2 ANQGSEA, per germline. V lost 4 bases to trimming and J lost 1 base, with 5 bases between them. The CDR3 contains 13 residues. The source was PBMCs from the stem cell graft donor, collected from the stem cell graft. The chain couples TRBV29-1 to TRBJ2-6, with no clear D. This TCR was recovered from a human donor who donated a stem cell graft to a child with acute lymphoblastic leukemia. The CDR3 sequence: CSVGLSGANVLTF. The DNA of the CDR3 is TGCAGCGTTGGGCTGTCTGGGGCCAACGTCCTGACTTTC.